The 11 T cell receptor beta chains below were found in one sample sequenced in a study of cytomegalovirus exposure and HLA in healthy donors. Measured with immunoSEQ multiplex PCR; TCRdb has only the in-frame clones, and not every one. The profile shows some 200,000 clones, approximately 83% of them singletons. Material: PBMCs. These receptors were obtained from a woman younger than 30 in good health and CMV-seropositive.

Concerning this clone: Distinct nucleotide sequences in the sample also encode this CDR3. The J gene is TRBJ2-1, the V gene TRBV7-3; TRBD2 aligns across 11 bases. Trimming at V came to 2 bases and at J to 3 bases, leaving 0 bases not matched to a gene. This CDR3 spans 15 amino acids. The germline gives CDR1 SGHTA, CDR2 FQGTGA. CDR3 nucleotide sequence: TGTGCCAGCAGCTTACTAGCGGGGGGCTACAATGAGCAGTTCTTC. As protein: CASSLLAGGYNEQFF.

The CDR3 region is CATSGVLAGGRETQYF. Written as DNA, the CDR3 is TGTGCCACCAGCGGCGTTCTAGCGGGGGGAAGAGAGACCCAGTACTTC. This chain joins TRBV15 and TRBJ2-5, with TRBD2 matching over 11 bases. CDR3 length: 16 residues. Germline V lookup: CDR1 LNHNV, CDR2 YYDKDF (reference sequence). Unmatched junction bases numbered 9, after V lost 5 bases and J lost 4 bases.

This clone has a single count. The CDR3 spells CASSPLGEGYGGYTF. Here the CDR3 DNA reads TGCGCCAGCAGCCCCCTCGGGGAGGGGTACGGCGGCTACACCTTC. The chain couples TRBV4-3 to TRBJ1-2; D possibly corresponds to TRBD1 (5 bases). This CDR3 comprises 15 residues. V was pared by 4 bases and J by 8 bases, with 20 bases between. The germline gives CDR1 LGHNA, CDR2 YSLEER.

The chain recombines TRBV7-9 with TRBJ2-3; the D gene is possibly TRBD2 (5 bases). The CDR3 is 14 amino acids. V was clipped by 11 bases and J by 2 bases, with 17 bases between them. Germline V CDR1 and CDR2: SEHNR, FQNEAQ (reference sequence). The CDR3 is CAVRRRADTDTQYF. In DNA, the CDR3 is TGTGCCGTCCGCCGGCGGGCCGACACAGATACGCAGTATTTT.

This rearrangement joins TRBV18 to TRBJ1-3; D call uncertain. There are 17 residues in the CDR3. Trimming cost V 3 bases and J 0 bases, with 15 bases left between them. Germline lookup yields CDR1 KGHSH and CDR2 LQKENI. This chain's CDR3 is CASSPLPGSISGNTIYF. As DNA, the CDR3 is TGTGCCAGCTCACCCCTGCCGGGATCAATCTCTGGAAACACCATATATTTT.

The chain joins TRBV10-3 to TRBJ2-1; 16 bases are shared with TRBD2. The trim removed 4 bases at V and 15 bases at J, leaving 9 bases unmatched. Germline V gene lookup returns CDR1 ENHRY and CDR2 SYGVKD. This CDR3 region has 15 residues. For the CDR3, the DNA is TGTGCCATCAGTGCAGGGACTAGCGGGGGGGCCTACGTGTTCTTC. Translation: CAISAGTSGGAYVFF.

The chain combines TRBV6-1 with TRBJ2-1; TRBD2 agrees at 7 bases. Germline CDR1 is MNHNS and CDR2 is SASEGT. The CDR3 sequence is 14 residues long. V shed 5 bases and J 0 bases; nucleotides not matched to a gene: 1. The CDR3 region is CASSRTSSYNEQFF. The CDR3 region has the DNA TGTGCCAGCAGTCGGACTAGCTCCTACAATGAGCAGTTCTTC.

The J gene is TRBJ1-1, the V gene TRBV5-5; TRBD1 agrees at 10 bases. The V segment lost 5 bases and the J segment 1 base; nucleotides outside the gene matches: 2. CDR3 size: 14 residues. Germline V gene sequence: CDR1 SGHKS, CDR2 YYEKEE (reference sequence). CDR3 loop: CASSRDRGNTEAFF. The CDR3 coding sequence is TGTGCCAGCAGTCGGGACAGGGGGAACACTGAAGCTTTCTTT.

CDR3 protein: CASSLVSGGTDTQYF. CDR3 bases: TGCGCCAGCAGCTTGGTCTCGGGGGGCACAGATACGCAGTATTTT. V usage is TRBV5-1 and J usage is TRBJ2-3; tentatively, D is TRBD2 (6 bases). CDR3 length: 15 amino acids. Germline CDR1 is SGHRS and CDR2 is YFSETQ. Between the trimmed V and J ends, which lost 0 bases and 1 base, there was a span of 9 bases.

The chain recombines TRBV12-5 with TRBJ2-1; D is perhaps TRBD2 (6 bases). Germline assignment: CDR1 LGHNT and CDR2 FRNRAP. Trimming took off 5 bases at V and 12 bases at J, with 14 bases between the two ends. This CDR3 region has 12 residues. The CDR3 spells CASGLEKGGQFF. CDR3 coding DNA: TGTGCTAGTGGTCTGGAGAAGGGAGGGCAGTTCTTC.

This sequence joins TRBV5-1 and TRBJ1-2; tentatively, D is TRBD1 (6 bases). This CDR3 region has 14 residues. Germline V lookup: CDR1 SGHRS, CDR2 YFSETQ. Between the trimmed V and J ends, which lost 0 bases and 7 bases, there was a span of 13 bases. The CDR3 sequence: CASSLVKGDTGYTF. The CDR3 DNA reads TGCGCCAGCAGCTTGGTAAAGGGGGACACTGGCTACACCTTC.